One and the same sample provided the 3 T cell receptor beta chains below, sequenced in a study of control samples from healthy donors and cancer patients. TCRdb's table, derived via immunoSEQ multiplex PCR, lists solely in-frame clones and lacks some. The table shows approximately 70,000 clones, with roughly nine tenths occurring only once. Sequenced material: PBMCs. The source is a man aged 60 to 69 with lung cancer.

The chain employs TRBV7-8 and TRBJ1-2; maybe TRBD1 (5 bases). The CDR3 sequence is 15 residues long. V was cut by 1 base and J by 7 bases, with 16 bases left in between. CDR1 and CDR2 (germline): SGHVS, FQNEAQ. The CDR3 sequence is CASSLDSSPGGGYTF. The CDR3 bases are TGTGCCAGCAGCTTAGATAGCTCTCCGGGGGGTGGCTACACCTTC.

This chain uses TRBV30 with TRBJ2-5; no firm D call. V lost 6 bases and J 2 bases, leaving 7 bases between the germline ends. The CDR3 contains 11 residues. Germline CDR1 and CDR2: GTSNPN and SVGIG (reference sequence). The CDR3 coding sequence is TGTGCCTGTGCCAGGCAAGAGACCCAGTACTTC. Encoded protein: CACARQETQYF. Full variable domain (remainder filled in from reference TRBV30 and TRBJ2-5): SQTIHQWPATLVQPVGSPLSLECTVEGTSNPNLYWYRQAAGRGLQLLFYSVGIGQISSEVPQNLSASRPQDRQFILSSKKLLLSDSGFYLCACARQETQYFGPGTRLLVL.

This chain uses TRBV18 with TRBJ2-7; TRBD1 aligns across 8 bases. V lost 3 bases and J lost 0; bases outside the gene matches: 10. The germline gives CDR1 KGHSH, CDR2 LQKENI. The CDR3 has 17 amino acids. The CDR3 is CASSPDRGYSSSYEQYV. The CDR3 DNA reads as TGTGCCAGCTCACCTGACAGGGGATATTCAAGCTCCTACGAGCAGTACGTC.